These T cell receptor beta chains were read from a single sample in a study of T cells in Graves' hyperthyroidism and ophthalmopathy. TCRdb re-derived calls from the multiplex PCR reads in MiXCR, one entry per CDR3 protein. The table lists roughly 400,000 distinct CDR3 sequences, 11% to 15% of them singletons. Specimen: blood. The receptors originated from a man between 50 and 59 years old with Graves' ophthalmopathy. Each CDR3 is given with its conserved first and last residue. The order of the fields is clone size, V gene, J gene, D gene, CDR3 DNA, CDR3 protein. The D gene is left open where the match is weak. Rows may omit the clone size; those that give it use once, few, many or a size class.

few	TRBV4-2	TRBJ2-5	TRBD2	TGTGCCAGCAGCCGAGAGACTAGCGGGACTTTAGGGACCCAGTACTTC	CASSRETSGTLGTQYF
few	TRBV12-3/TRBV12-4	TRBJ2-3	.	TGTGCCAGCAGTTTTCGCTACACAGATACGCAGTATTTT	CASSFRYTDTQYF
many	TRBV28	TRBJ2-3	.	TGTGCCAGCAGGCCCGGACAGCTAACAGATACGCAGTATTTT	CASRPGQLTDTQYF
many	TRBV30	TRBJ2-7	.	TGTGCCTGGAGCGAAAATCGTTACGAGCAGTACTTC	CAWSENRYEQYF
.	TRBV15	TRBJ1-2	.	TGTGCCACCAGCAGAGTTCAGGGGCCGAGGGGCTACACCTTC	CATSRVQGPRGYTF
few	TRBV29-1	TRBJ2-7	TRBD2	TGCAGGAAAGGGACTAGCGGGGTCTACGAGCAGTACTTC	CRKGTSGVYEQYF
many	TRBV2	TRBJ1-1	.	TGTGCCAGCAACACGGAGAACACTGAAGCTTTCTTT	CASNTENTEAFF
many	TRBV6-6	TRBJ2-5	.	TGTGCCAGCAGTTACTCGGTATCCCCCGGACAAGAGACCCAGTACTTC	CASSYSVSPGQETQYF
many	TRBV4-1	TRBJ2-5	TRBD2	TGCGCCAGCAGCCAAGAGGGACTAGCGGGAGGAGAGACCCAGTACTTC	CASSQEGLAGGETQYF
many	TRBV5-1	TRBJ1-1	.	TGCGCCAGCAGCGTGACGGCGGGTAGCACTGAAGCTTTCTTT	CASSVTAGSTEAFF
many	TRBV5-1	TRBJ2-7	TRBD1	TGCGCCAGCAGCTTGTTTGTGGGACAGGGGGACGAGCAGTACTTC	CASSLFVGQGDEQYF
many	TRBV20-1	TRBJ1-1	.	TGCAGTGCGTCGTGGGCAACTGAAGCTTTCTTT	CSASWATEAFF
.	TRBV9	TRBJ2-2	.	TGTGCCAGCAGCGTCCCCCCGGAAGGGGGCGGGGAGCTGTTTTTT	CASSVPPEGGGELFF
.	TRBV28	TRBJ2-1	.	TGTGCCAGCATCCGGCTCCCGAGCTCCTACAATGAGCAGTTCTTC	CASIRLPSSYNEQFF
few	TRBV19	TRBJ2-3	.	TGTGCCAGTAGTATTTCATGGACTAGCACAGATACGCAGTATTTT	CASSISWTSTDTQYF
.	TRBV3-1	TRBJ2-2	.	TGTGCCAGCAGCCTGGGACCAAACGGGGAGCTGTTTTTT	CASSLGPNGELFF
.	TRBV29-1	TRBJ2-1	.	TGCAGCGTTGTCGTTTTGTCAAAGAGCTCCTACAATGAGCAGTTCTTC	CSVVVLSKSSYNEQFF
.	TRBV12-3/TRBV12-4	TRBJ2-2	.	TGTGCCAGCAGAGACCCCGATAGCGGCTACACCGGGGAGCTGTTTTTT	CASRDPDSGYTGELFF
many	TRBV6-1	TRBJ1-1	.	TGTGCCAGCAAGAACGGGAAGAACACTGAAGCTTTCTTT	CASKNGKNTEAFF